This TCR beta chain was sequenced in a study of cytomegalovirus exposure and HLA in healthy donors. The study's findings and limits: In a later analysis, TCR beta V- and J-gene trimming was associated with a missense DCLRE1C variant. Further analysis, carried out later, found HLA-associated TCR beta chains more clonally expanded than equally common other chains. Apart from CMV serostatus, no immune exposure information was available.

As regards this clone: The antigen is unknown.

V gave up 5 bases and J gave up 3 bases; unmatched junction bases: 4. This CDR3 contains 15 residues. The germline gives CDR1 LGHNT, CDR2 FRNRAP. The PCR had 60 Vbeta and 13 Jbeta primers. Clones were read by immunoSEQ multiplex PCR, and TCRdb kept only the in-frame ones, dropping some. This table holds 150,000 to 200,000 clones, 70% to 90% found once. The source material was PBMCs. The origin of this receptor is a woman aged 45-59 years in good health and CMV-seronegative. The chain carries TRBV12-5 and TRBJ2-1; 10 bases map to TRBD1. CDR3 DNA: TGTGCTAGTGGTCGGGGACAGGGGATCTACAATGAGCAGTTCTTC. Its protein product is CASGRGQGIYNEQFF.